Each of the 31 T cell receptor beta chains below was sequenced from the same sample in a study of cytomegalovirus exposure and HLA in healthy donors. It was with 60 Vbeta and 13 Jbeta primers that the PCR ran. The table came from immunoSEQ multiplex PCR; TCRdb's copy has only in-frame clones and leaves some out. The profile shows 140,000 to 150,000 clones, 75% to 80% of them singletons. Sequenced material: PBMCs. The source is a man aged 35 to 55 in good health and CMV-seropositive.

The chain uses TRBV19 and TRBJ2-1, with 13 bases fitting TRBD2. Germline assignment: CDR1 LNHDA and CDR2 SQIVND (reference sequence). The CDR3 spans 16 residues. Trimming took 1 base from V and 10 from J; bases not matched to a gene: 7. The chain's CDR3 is CASSIGRTSGSREQFF. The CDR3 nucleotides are TGTGCCAGTAGTATAGGTAGGACTAGCGGGAGTAGGGAGCAGTTCTTC.

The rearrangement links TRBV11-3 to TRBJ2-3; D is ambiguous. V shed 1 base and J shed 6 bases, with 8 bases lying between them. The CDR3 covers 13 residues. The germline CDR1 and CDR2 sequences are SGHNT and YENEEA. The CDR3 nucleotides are TGTGCCAGCAGCTTAGGGAGCTTGGATACGCAGTATTTT. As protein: CASSLGSLDTQYF.

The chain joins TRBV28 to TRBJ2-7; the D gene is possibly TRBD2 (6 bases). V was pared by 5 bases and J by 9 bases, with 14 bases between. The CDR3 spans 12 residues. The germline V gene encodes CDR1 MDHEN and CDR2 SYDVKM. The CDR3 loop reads CASSGTGVSQYF. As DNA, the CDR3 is TGTGCCAGCAGTGGAACGGGGGTTTCGCAGTACTTC.

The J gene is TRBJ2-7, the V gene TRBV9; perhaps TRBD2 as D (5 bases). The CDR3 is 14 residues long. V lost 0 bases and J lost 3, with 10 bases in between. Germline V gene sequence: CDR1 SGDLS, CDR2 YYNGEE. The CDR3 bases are TGTGCCAGCAGCGTAGGTCCGGGGAACTACGAGCAGTACTTC. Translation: CASSVGPGNYEQYF.

In DNA, the CDR3 is TGTGCCAGCACCCCCGGGACTGGTGGCTACACCTTC. Protein product: CASTPGTGGYTF. The chain combines TRBV6-5 with TRBJ1-2; D is possibly TRBD1 (5 bases). CDR1 and CDR2 (germline): MNHEY, SVGAGI. The germline V and J ends were trimmed by 7 bases and 7 bases, with 13 bases remaining between them. This CDR3 spans 12 amino acids.

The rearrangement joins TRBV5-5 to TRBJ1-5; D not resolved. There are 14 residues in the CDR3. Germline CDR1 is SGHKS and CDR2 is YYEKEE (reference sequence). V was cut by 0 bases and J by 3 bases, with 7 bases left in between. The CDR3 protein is CASSLGTNNQPQHF. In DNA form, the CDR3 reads TGTGCCAGCAGCTTGGGCACAAACAATCAGCCCCAGCATTTT.

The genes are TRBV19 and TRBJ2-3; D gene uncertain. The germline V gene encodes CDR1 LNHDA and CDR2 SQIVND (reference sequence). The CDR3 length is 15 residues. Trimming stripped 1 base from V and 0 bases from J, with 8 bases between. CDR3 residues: CASSIGTVSTDTQYF. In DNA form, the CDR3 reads TGTGCCAGTAGTATAGGCACAGTGAGCACAGATACGCAGTATTTT.

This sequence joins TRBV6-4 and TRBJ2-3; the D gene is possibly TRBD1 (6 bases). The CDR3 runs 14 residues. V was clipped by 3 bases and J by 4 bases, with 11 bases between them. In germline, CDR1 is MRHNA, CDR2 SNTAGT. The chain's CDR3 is CASSEAGVADTQYF. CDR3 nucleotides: TGTGCCAGCAGTGAAGCAGGGGTGGCAGATACGCAGTATTTT.

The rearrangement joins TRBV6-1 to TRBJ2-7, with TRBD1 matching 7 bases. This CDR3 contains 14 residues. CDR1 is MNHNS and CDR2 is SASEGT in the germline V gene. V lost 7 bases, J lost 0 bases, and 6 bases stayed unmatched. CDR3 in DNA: TGTGCCAGCAACAAAGGGACAGTCTCCTACGAGCAGTACTTC. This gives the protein CASNKGTVSYEQYF.

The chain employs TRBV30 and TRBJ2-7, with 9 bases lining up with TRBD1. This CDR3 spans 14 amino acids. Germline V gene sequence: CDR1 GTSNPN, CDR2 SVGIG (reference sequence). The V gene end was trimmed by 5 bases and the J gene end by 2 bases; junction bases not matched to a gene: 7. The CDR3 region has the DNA TGTGCCTGGGGGACAGGGCAAGGCACCTACGAGCAGTACTTC. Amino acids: CAWGTGQGTYEQYF.

The CDR3 DNA reads TGTGCCAGTAGTAAAGGACAGGTATTGGGAAACATTCAGTACTTC. It codes for CASSKGQVLGNIQYF. V and J are TRBV19 and TRBJ2-4; TRBD1 aligns across 7 bases. Germline values: CDR1 LNHDA, CDR2 SQIVND (reference sequence). This CDR3 spans 15 amino acids. J lost 6 bases, V lost 4 bases, and 9 bases had no gene match.

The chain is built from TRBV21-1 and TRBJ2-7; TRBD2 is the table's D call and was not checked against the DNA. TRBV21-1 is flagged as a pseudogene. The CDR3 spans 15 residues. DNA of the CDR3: TGTGCCAGCAGCAAACGGCGGCACGATAACTACGAGCAGTACTTC. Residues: CASSKRRHDNYEQYF.

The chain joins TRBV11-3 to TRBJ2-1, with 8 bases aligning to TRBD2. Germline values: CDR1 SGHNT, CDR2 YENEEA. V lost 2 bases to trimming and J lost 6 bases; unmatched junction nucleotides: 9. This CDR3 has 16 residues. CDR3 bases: TGTGCCAGCAGCTTAAACGGGAGGGCCCCGGGCAATGAGCAGTTCTTC. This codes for CASSLNGRAPGNEQFF. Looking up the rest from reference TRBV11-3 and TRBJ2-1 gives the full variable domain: EAGVVQSPRYKIIEKKQPVAFWCNPISGHNTLYWYLQNLGQGPELLIRYENEEAVDDSQLPKDRFSAERLKGVDSTLKIQPAELGDSAVYLCASSLNGRAPGNEQFFGPGTRLTVL.

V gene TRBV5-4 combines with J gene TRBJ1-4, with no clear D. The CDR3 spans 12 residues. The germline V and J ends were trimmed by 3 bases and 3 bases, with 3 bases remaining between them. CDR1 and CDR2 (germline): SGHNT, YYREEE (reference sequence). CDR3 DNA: TGTGCCAGCAGCTGGCCTAATGAAAAACTGTTTTTT. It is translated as CASSWPNEKLFF.

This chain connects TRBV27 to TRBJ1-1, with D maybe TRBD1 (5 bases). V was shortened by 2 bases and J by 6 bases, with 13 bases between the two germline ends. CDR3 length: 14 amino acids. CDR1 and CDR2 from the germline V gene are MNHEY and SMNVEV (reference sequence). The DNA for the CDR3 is TGTGCCAGCAGTTTAAGTGGGGGGAGGGCTGAAGCTTTCTTT. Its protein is CASSLSGGRAEAFF.

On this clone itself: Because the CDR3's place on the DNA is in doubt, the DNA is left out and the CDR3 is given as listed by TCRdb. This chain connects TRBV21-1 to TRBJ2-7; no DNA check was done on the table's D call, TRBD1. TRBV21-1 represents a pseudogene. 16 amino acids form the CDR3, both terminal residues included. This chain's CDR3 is CASSVGRGTGPYEQYF.

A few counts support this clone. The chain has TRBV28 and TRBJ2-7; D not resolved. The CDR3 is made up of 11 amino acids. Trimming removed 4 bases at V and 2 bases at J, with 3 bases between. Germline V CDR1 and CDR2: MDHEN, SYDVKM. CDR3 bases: TGTGCCAGCAGTTCAGCCTACGAGCAGTACTTC. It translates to CASSSAYEQYF. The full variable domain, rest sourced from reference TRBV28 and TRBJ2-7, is DVKVTQSSRYLVKRTGEKVFLECVQDMDHENMFWYRQDPGLGLRLIYFSYDVKMKEKGDIPEGYSVSREKKERFSLILESASTNQTSMYLCASSSAYEQYFGPGTRLTVT.

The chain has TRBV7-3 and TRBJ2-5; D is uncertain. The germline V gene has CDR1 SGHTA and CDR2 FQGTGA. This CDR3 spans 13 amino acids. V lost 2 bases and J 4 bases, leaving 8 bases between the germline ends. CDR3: CASSLGGGETQYF. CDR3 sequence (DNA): TGTGCCAGCAGCTTAGGCGGTGGAGAGACCCAGTACTTC.

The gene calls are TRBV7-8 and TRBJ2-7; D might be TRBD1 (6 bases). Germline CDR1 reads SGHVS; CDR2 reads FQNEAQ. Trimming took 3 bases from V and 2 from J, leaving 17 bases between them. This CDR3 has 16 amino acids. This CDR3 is CASSFGVPGVPYEQYF. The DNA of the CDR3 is TGTGCCAGCAGCTTCGGGGTCCCAGGGGTCCCCTACGAGCAGTACTTC.

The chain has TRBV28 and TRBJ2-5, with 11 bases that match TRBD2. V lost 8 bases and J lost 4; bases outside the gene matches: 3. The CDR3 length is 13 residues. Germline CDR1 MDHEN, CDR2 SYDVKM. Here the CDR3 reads CASQLAGVETQYF. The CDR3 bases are TGTGCCAGCCAACTAGCGGGAGTAGAGACCCAGTACTTC.

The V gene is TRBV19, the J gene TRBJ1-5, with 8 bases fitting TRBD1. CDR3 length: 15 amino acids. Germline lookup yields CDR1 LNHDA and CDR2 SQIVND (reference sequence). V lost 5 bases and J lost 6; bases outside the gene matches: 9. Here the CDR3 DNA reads TGTGCCAGTAGTTTCGGACAGGGTTTTTTTCAGCCCCAGCATTTT. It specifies CASSFGQGFFQPQHF.

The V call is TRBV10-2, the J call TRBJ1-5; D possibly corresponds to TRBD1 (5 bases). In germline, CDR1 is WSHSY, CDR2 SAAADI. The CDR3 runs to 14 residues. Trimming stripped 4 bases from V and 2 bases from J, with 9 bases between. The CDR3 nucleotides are TGCGCCAGCAGTGGGGGGGACCGCAATCAGCCCCAGCATTTT. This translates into CASSGGDRNQPQHF.

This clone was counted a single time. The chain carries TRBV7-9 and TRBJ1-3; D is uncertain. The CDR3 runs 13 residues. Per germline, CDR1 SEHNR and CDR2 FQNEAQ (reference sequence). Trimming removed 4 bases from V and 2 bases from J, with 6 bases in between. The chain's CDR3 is CASSSSTGNTIYF. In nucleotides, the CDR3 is TGTGCCAGCAGCTCCAGTACTGGAAACACCATATATTTT.

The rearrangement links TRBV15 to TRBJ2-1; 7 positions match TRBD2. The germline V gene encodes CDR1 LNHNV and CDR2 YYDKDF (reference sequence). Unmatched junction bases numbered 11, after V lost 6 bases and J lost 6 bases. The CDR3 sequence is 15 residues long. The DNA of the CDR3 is TGTGCCACCAGTGTCCCCCAGCGGGGTGGCAATGAGCAGTTCTTC. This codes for CATSVPQRGGNEQFF.

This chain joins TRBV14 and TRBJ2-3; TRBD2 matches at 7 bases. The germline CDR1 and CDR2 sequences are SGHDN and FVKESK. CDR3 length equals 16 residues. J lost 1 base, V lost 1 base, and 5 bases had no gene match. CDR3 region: CASSQGKAGRTDTQYF. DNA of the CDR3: TGTGCCAGCAGCCAAGGGAAAGCGGGACGCACAGATACGCAGTATTTT.

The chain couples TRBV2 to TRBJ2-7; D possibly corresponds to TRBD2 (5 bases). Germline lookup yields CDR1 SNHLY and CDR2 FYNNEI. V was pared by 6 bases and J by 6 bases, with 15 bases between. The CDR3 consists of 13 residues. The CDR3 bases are TGTGCCAGCAGAGTAGTGGGAGTCCCCGAGCAGTACTTC. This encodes CASRVVGVPEQYF.

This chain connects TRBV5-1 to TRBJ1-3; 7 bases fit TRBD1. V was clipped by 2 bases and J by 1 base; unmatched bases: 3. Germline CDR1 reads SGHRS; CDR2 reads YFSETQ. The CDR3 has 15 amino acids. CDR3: CASSFSTGSGNTIYF. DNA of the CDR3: TGCGCCAGCAGCTTCTCGACAGGGTCTGGAAACACCATATATTTT.

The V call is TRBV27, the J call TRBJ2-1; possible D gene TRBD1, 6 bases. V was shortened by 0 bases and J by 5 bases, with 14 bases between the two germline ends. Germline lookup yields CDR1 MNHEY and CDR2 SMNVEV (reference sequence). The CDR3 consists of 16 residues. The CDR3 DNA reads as TGTGCCAGCAGTTTATCTGGGACACTGAGAAACAATGAGCAGTTCTTC. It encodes CASSLSGTLRNNEQFF.

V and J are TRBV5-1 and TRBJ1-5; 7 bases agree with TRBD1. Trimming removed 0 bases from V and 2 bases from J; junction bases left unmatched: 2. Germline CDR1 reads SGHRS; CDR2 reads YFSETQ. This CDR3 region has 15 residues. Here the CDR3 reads CASSLDTGGNQPQHF. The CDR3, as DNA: TGCGCCAGCAGCTTGGACACAGGGGGCAATCAGCCCCAGCATTTT.

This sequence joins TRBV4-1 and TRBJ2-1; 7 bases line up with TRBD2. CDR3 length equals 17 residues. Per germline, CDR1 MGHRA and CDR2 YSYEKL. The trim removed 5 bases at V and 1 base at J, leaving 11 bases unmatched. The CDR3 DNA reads TGCGCCAGCAGCTCCAGCGGGCGGGAGTTGTCCTACAATGAGCAGTTCTTC. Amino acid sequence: CASSSSGRELSYNEQFF.

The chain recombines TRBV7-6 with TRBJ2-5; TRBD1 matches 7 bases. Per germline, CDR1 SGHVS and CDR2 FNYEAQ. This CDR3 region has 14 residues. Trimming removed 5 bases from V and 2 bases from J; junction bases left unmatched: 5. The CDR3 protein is CASSTGTVQETQYF. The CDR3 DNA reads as TGTGCCAGCAGCACCGGGACAGTACAAGAGACCCAGTACTTC. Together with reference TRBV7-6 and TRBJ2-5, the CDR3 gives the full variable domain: GAGVSQSPRYKVTKRGQDVALRCDPISGHVSLYWYRQALGQGPEFLTYFNYEAQQDKSGLPNDRFSAERPEGSISTLTIQRTEQRDSAMYRCASSTGTVQETQYFGPGTRLLVL.